A single sample gave rise to the 9 T cell receptor beta chains below, sequenced in a study of early T cells in non-severe SARS-CoV-2 infection. TCRdb fed the 5' RACE reads into MiXCR, producing one record per CDR3 protein. The top ten hold over 30% of the sample, which has about 30,000 distinct CDR3 sequences, around 7% seen once. Sequencing was done on a sample of whole blood. These receptors came from an adult who was a healthcare worker with PCR-confirmed SARS-CoV-2 infection or an uninfected control (not recorded which).

This clonotype was found a few times. A much bigger clone sits one base away, suggesting this may be a read error. The rearrangement links TRBV4-1 to TRBJ1-5; TRBD1 matches 8 bases. The length of the CDR3 is 14 residues. The germline V gene has CDR1 MGHRA and CDR2 YSYEKL. This CDR3 is CANSQGQGNQPQHF. CDR3 DNA: TGCGCCAACAGCCAAGGACAGGGTAATCAGCCCCAGCATTTT.

This rearrangement joins TRBV13 to TRBJ2-7; D call uncertain. CDR1 and CDR2 from the germline V gene are PRHDT and FYEKMQ (reference sequence). V dropped 0 bases and J dropped 5 bases, with 14 bases sitting between them. The CDR3 extends over 15 amino acids. CDR3 loop: CASSLGGYRRNEQYF. The CDR3 DNA reads as TGTGCCAGCAGCTTAGGCGGCTACCGTAGGAACGAGCAGTACTTC.

The rearrangement joins TRBV30 to TRBJ1-1; no firm D call. The germline gives CDR1 GTSNPN, CDR2 SVGIG (reference sequence). Trimming shortened V by 4 bases and J by 5 bases, and 11 bases separated the two germline ends. There are 12 residues in the CDR3. The CDR3 DNA reads TGTGCCTGGAATCCGGGGAGGACTGAAGCTTTCTTT. Protein product: CAWNPGRTEAFF.

In its sample, this clonotype was seen many times. The chain has TRBV28 and TRBJ2-7, with D maybe TRBD1 (6 bases). CDR1 MDHEN and CDR2 SYDVKM come from the germline V gene. V lost 6 bases and J lost 6, with 21 bases in between. CDR3 size: 15 residues. CDR3 nucleotides: TGTGCCAGCAGCTTCCCGTCGCGAAGGGGGACCGAGCAGTACTTC. This encodes CASSFPSRRGTEQYF.

The chain joins TRBV7-9 to TRBJ2-1; the match to TRBD1 covers 8 bases. V trimming: 6 bases; J trimming: 0 bases; junction bases outside the gene matches: 4. Per germline, CDR1 SEHNR and CDR2 FQNEAQ (reference sequence). This CDR3 contains 15 residues. The CDR3 bases are TGTGCCAGCAGTGAGGGACAGGCCTCCTACAATGAGCAGTTCTTC. Its translation: CASSEGQASYNEQFF.

This clonotype was seen repeatedly, ten times or more. This chain joins TRBV9 and TRBJ1-1; D gene ambiguous. Trimming shortened V by 0 bases and J by 5 bases, and 11 bases separated the two germline ends. The CDR3 is 14 residues long. The germline V gene has CDR1 SGDLS and CDR2 YYNGEE. The CDR3 region is CASSVVSSATEAFF. The CDR3 DNA reads TGTGCCAGCAGCGTAGTTTCCAGCGCAACTGAAGCTTTCTTT.

This clonotype was seen at least ten times. The rearrangement joins TRBV13 to TRBJ2-5; D is uncertain. The CDR3 covers 15 residues. Trimming took off 4 bases at V and 3 bases at J, with 15 bases between the two ends. Germline loops: CDR1 PRHDT, CDR2 FYEKMQ (reference sequence). The CDR3 bases are TGTGCCAGCAGCTCGAAGGCCCGCCCAGAAGAGACCCAGTACTTC. Translation: CASSSKARPEETQYF.

This clonotype appeared many times. This sequence joins TRBV2 and TRBJ2-7, with TRBD2 matching 8 bases. Trimming removed 6 bases from V and 7 bases from J; junction bases left unmatched: 14. This CDR3 comprises 15 residues. Looked up from germline, CDR1 is SNHLY and CDR2 is FYNNEI. The CDR3 spells CASSALAGSGGEQYF. In DNA form, the CDR3 reads TGTGCCAGCAGCGCCTTAGCGGGATCCGGAGGGGAGCAGTACTTC. The variable domain in full, with the rest retrieved from reference TRBV2 and TRBJ2-7, is EPEVTQTPSHQVTQMGQEVILRCVPISNHLYFYWYRQILGQKVEFLVSFYNNEISEKSEIFDDQFSVERPDGSNFTLKIRSTKLEDSAMYFCASSALAGSGGEQYFGPGTRLTVT.

The table lists this clonotype with a few counts. The CDR3 is CATSRGSETEAFF. The CDR3 nucleotides read TGTGCCACCAGCAGGGGCTCGGAGACTGAAGCTTTCTTT. V usage is TRBV15 and J usage is TRBJ1-1; D is unresolved. Germline V gene sequence: CDR1 LNHNV, CDR2 YYDKDF (reference sequence). The CDR3 runs to 13 residues. Trimming shortened V by 3 bases and J by 5 bases, and 10 bases separated the two germline ends.